This TCR beta chain derives from a study of blood T cell repertoires in COVID-19. This CDR3 is built from 12 residues. The germline CDR1 and CDR2 sequences are MNHEY and SVGEGT. As to this clone: One junction end disagrees with the germline gene, perhaps due to a read error.

In the original analysis: Estimated nucleated cell counts came from reference gene primer amplification. Only in-frame clones appear in the TCRdb table, and some are missing; sequencing was by immunoSEQ multiplex PCR. From that table come the V and J calls and clone size; the DNA was used to work out D and trimming. The sample consists of fewer than 85,000 clones, around 81% of them appearing once. Sequencing was performed on peripheral blood. The TCR sequence derives from a human donor in a cohort sampled during active COVID-19. This chain uses TRBV6-2 or TRBV6-3 with TRBJ2-4; TRBD1 is a possible D gene (5 bases). In DNA, the CDR3 is TGTGCCAGCAGTTACTCGACAGTTTGGATGCACTTC. It specifies CASSYSTVWMHF.